The 27 T cell receptor beta chains presented below share a single source sample, sequenced in a study of blood T cell repertoires in COVID-19. Clones were sequenced by immunoSEQ multiplex PCR, and TCRdb holds only the in-frame ones, with some missing. The data contain roughly 330,000 clones, around 87% of them seen just once; the ten biggest clones take up under 5.5%. Sequenced sample: PBMCs or T cells enriched from blood (not recorded which). The receptors originated from a woman aged 25 to 39 who had recovered from COVID-19.

This clone was counted between two and nine times. V usage is TRBV6-6 and J usage is TRBJ2-7; D is perhaps TRBD2 (7 bases). The V and J ends lost 0 bases and 1 base respectively, with 10 bases between them. CDR3 length: 15 residues. Germline CDR1 is MNHNY and CDR2 is SVGAGI (reference sequence). CDR3 protein: CASSYSAGASYEQYF. The DNA of the CDR3 is TGTGCCAGCAGTTACTCTGCGGGGGCATCCTACGAGCAGTACTTC.

The chain links TRBV7-9 to TRBJ1-1, with D possibly being TRBD1 (5 bases). The CDR3 length is 12 residues. V was shortened by 5 bases and J by 10 bases, with 14 bases between the two germline ends. CDR1 SEHNR and CDR2 FQNEAQ come from the germline V gene (reference sequence). In DNA, the CDR3 is TGTGCCAGCAGCCGGACGGGTGGGGCAGCTTTCTTT. Its translation: CASSRTGGAAFF. The full variable domain, rest sourced from reference TRBV7-9 and TRBJ1-1, is DTGVSQNPRHKITKRGQNVTFRCDPISEHNRLYWYRQTLGQGPEFLTYFQNEAQLEKSRLLSDRFSAERPKGSFSTLEIQRTEQGDSAMYLCASSRTGGAAFFGQGTRLTVV.

This chain connects TRBV5-1 to TRBJ1-1; D gene unclear. CDR3 length: 16 amino acids. Trimming stripped 4 bases from V and 4 bases from J, with 20 bases between. The germline V gene encodes CDR1 SGHRS and CDR2 YFSETQ. CDR3 loop: CASSPVLTSRGTEAFF. The CDR3 DNA sequence: TGCGCCAGCAGCCCCGTATTGACTTCCAGAGGCACTGAAGCTTTCTTT. The full variable domain, completed using reference TRBV5-1 and TRBJ1-1, is KAGVTQTPRYLIKTRGQQVTLSCSPISGHRSVSWYQQTPGQGLQFLFEYFSETQRNKGNFPGRFSGRQFSNSRSEMNVSTLELGDSALYLCASSPVLTSRGTEAFFGQGTRLTVV.

A single count supports this clone. This chain links TRBV10-3 with TRBJ2-6; 12 bases are a match to TRBD2. Germline values: CDR1 ENHRY, CDR2 SYGVKD. With 10 bases clipped from V and 4 bases from J, the junction kept 17 bases outside the gene matches. This CDR3 is 19 amino acids long. In DNA, the CDR3 is TGTGCCACCCGACGGGCTAGCGGGGGGGTGCCCTCAGGGGCCAACGTCCTGACTTTC. It encodes CATRRASGGVPSGANVLTF.

The chain employs TRBV6-2 or TRBV6-3 and TRBJ2-1, with D possibly matching TRBD2 (5 bases). This CDR3 has 15 residues. Germline CDR1 reads MNHEY; CDR2 reads SVGEGT. V gave up 3 bases and J gave up 3 bases, with 12 bases separating them. The CDR3 DNA is TGTGCCAGCAGTTATCAGACTACCCTCTACAATGAGCAGTTCTTC. Translation: CASSYQTTLYNEQFF.

This chain links TRBV30 with TRBJ1-1, with D perhaps matching TRBD1 (6 bases). CDR1 is GTSNPN and CDR2 is SVGIG in the germline V gene (reference sequence). V lost 8 bases and J lost 1, with 14 bases in between. The CDR3 loop spans 13 amino acids. CDR3 protein: CARADRANTEAFF. For the CDR3, the DNA is TGTGCCCGAGCGGACAGAGCGAACACTGAAGCTTTCTTT.

CDR3 sequence: CASSGNTGTNTEAFF. In DNA, the CDR3 is TGCGCCAGCAGCGGTAATACAGGGACCAACACTGAAGCTTTCTTT. The chain joins TRBV5-1 to TRBJ1-1, with a tentative D call TRBD1 (6 bases). CDR3 length: 15 amino acids. Germline values: CDR1 SGHRS, CDR2 YFSETQ. V was clipped by 4 bases and J by 2 bases, with 15 bases between them. The full variable domain, completed using reference TRBV5-1 and TRBJ1-1, is KAGVTQTPRYLIKTRGQQVTLSCSPISGHRSVSWYQQTPGQGLQFLFEYFSETQRNKGNFPGRFSGRQFSNSRSEMNVSTLELGDSALYLCASSGNTGTNTEAFFGQGTRLTVV.

The chain has TRBV9 and TRBJ1-6, with D perhaps TRBD1 (6 bases). V lost 4 bases and J 5 bases, leaving 16 bases between the germline ends. In germline, CDR1 is SGDLS, CDR2 YYNGEE. The CDR3 consists of 16 residues. This chain's CDR3 is CASSPLQGGNNSPLHF. In DNA, the CDR3 is TGTGCCAGCAGCCCCTTACAGGGAGGGAATAATTCACCCCTCCACTTT.

The rearrangement uses TRBV24-1 and TRBJ1-2, with unresolved D. The CDR3 extends over 14 amino acids. Germline CDR1 is KGHDR and CDR2 is SFDVKD. V lost 3 bases, J lost 5 bases, and 12 bases lay in between. CDR3 bases: TGTGCCACCAGTGATCCACACGGGGTTTATGGCTACACCTTC. This encodes CATSDPHGVYGYTF.

This clone was detected only once. The chain is built from TRBV4-2 and TRBJ2-1; 7 bases fit TRBD2. The CDR3 length is 18 residues. Germline V gives CDR1 LGHNA, CDR2 YNFKEQ. V gave up 3 bases and J gave up 5 bases; unmatched junction bases: 16. The CDR3 bases are TGTGCCAGCAGCCAGGGACCGCATGGCCTAGCGGAGAACAATGAGCAGTTCTTC. Translating it yields CASSQGPHGLAENNEQFF.

The count of this clone is one. The chain uses TRBV6-5 and TRBJ1-1; 7 bases agree with TRBD1. The CDR3 is 13 residues long. Per germline, CDR1 MNHEY and CDR2 SVGAGI. Trimming cost V 5 bases and J 3 bases; bases outside gene matches: 3. CDR3 in DNA: TGTGCCAGCAGTCGACAGGGAGACACTGAAGCTTTCTTT. Encoded protein: CASSRQGDTEAFF.

The J gene is TRBJ1-5, the V gene TRBV29-1; 7 positions match TRBD1. Germline CDR1 SQVTM, CDR2 ANQGSEA. V was pared by 1 base and J by 5 bases, with 2 bases of the junction left unmatched. The CDR3 runs 13 residues. CDR3 residues: CSVEVTGDQPQHF. The CDR3 DNA sequence: TGCAGCGTTGAAGTTACAGGGGATCAGCCCCAGCATTTT.

The chain is built from TRBV12-3 or TRBV12-4 and TRBJ1-1; tentatively, D is TRBD1 (5 bases). CDR3 length: 12 residues. Trimming cost V 6 bases and J 10 bases, with 15 bases left between them. The DNA for the CDR3 is TGTGCCAGCAGGGAACCAGGGTCGGGAGCTTTCTTT. Residues: CASREPGSGAFF.

This chain links TRBV5-4 with TRBJ2-7, with 10 bases lining up with TRBD2. Losses at the gene ends were 10 bases for V and 5 bases for J; bases not matched to a gene: 12. The CDR3 has 14 residues. Per germline, CDR1 SGHNT and CDR2 YYREEE (reference sequence). This CDR3 reads CAFPPSGGPHEQYF. CDR3 nucleotide sequence: TGTGCCTTCCCCCCTAGCGGGGGTCCCCACGAGCAGTACTTC.

The V gene is TRBV18, the J gene TRBJ1-1; D is perhaps TRBD1 (5 bases). CDR3 length: 15 amino acids. CDR1 and CDR2 from the germline V gene are KGHSH and LQKENI. The V gene lost 5 bases and the J gene lost 0 bases, with 13 bases spanning the gap. The CDR3 region is CASSSLDSMNTEAFF. CDR3 DNA sequence: TGTGCCAGCTCATCCCTCGACAGCATGAACACTGAAGCTTTCTTT.

The V and J genes are TRBV2 and TRBJ2-3; 14 nucleotides match TRBD2. CDR3 size: 17 residues. Germline V gene data show CDR1 as SNHLY and CDR2 as FYNNEI. J gave up 6 bases and V 4 bases, and 9 bases lay outside the gene matches. CDR3 amino acids: CASSVTGLAGAGDTQYF. The CDR3, as DNA: TGTGCCAGCAGTGTTACGGGACTAGCGGGGGCTGGGGATACGCAGTATTTT.

The chain carries TRBV15 and TRBJ1-5; D remains ambiguous. With 3 bases removed from V and 7 bases from J, the gap between germline ends came to 16 bases. This CDR3 has 15 amino acids. CDR1 and CDR2 from the germline V gene are LNHNV and YYDKDF (reference sequence). The CDR3 bases are TGTGCCACCAGCAGTGGAAAGACCGGCGGGCAGCCCCAGCATTTT. Encoded protein: CATSSGKTGGQPQHF.

This chain joins TRBV5-1 and TRBJ2-2, with TRBD1 matching over 8 bases. The germline V gene has CDR1 SGHRS and CDR2 YFSETQ. Germline trimming cut 5 bases from V and 2 bases from J; bases unmatched to any gene: 5. CDR3 length: 15 amino acids. This CDR3 reads CASRSTGANTGELFF. The CDR3 region has the DNA TGCGCCAGCAGGTCGACAGGGGCTAACACCGGGGAGCTGTTTTTT.

The V and J genes are TRBV10-3 and TRBJ1-2; possibly TRBD1 for D (6 bases). This CDR3 region has 13 residues. Trimming pared 0 bases from V and 8 bases from J, leaving 10 bases between. CDR1 and CDR2 from the germline V gene are ENHRY and SYGVKD. The CDR3 DNA reads TGTGCCATCAGTGAGTCGGCGGGGGCGGGCTACACCTTC. Translation: CAISESAGAGYTF.

The chain has TRBV9 and TRBJ1-1; maybe TRBD1 (5 bases). The CDR3 covers 14 residues. Between the trimmed V and J ends, which lost 5 bases and 2 bases, there was a span of 13 bases. Per the germline V gene, CDR1 is SGDLS and CDR2 is YYNGEE. The chain's CDR3 is CASSSRQYNTEAFF. DNA for the CDR3: TGTGCCAGCAGTTCCAGACAGTATAACACTGAAGCTTTCTTT.

The count of this clone is one. The rearrangement uses TRBV6-5 and TRBJ2-4; 7 bases line up with TRBD1. The CDR3 length is 14 residues. In germline, CDR1 is MNHEY, CDR2 SVGAGI. V lost 5 bases, J lost 8 bases, and 9 bases stayed unmatched. As DNA, the CDR3 is TGTGCCAGCAGTCCGGACAGGAGCTCTGACATTCAGTACTTC. This gives the protein CASSPDRSSDIQYF.

The V call is TRBV18, the J call TRBJ1-1; 11 bases line up with TRBD1. CDR3 length equals 17 residues. Losses at the gene ends were 4 bases for V and 4 bases for J; bases not matched to a gene: 11. Germline values: CDR1 KGHSH, CDR2 LQKENI. The CDR3 reads CASSRGTGGSAGTEAFF. In DNA form, the CDR3 reads TGTGCCAGCTCACGGGGGACAGGGGGATCGGCGGGCACTGAAGCTTTCTTT.

The chain recombines TRBV6-5 with TRBJ2-7, with D perhaps matching TRBD1 (7 bases). CDR1 and CDR2 from the germline V gene are MNHEY and SVGAGI. Trimming cost V 4 bases and J 1 base, with 11 bases left between them. The CDR3 consists of 14 residues. The CDR3: CASSSGGTSYEQYF. The CDR3 DNA sequence: TGTGCCAGCAGTTCAGGGGGGACATCCTACGAGCAGTACTTC.

This chain joins TRBV3-1 (or the pseudogene TRBV3-2) and TRBJ2-5; 9 bases are a match to TRBD2. The CDR3 totals 17 residues. V was clipped by 0 bases and J by 1 base; unmatched bases: 6. Germline-derived CDR1 and CDR2 are LGHDT and YNNKEL (reference sequence). The CDR3: CASSQEWAGGAQETQYF. As DNA, the CDR3 is TGTGCCAGCAGCCAAGAATGGGCGGGGGGGGCCCAAGAGACCCAGTACTTC.

The chain carries TRBV4-1 and TRBJ1-2, with D hard to call. The CDR3 loop spans 15 amino acids. Trimming shortened V by 1 base and J by 2 bases, and 11 bases separated the two germline ends. In germline, CDR1 is MGHRA, CDR2 YSYEKL. The CDR3 nucleotides are TGCGCCAGCAGCCAAGTAGTCGGTCAAAACTATGGCTACACCTTC. Protein sequence: CASSQVVGQNYGYTF.

This clone turned up a few times. V gene TRBV12-3 or TRBV12-4 combines with J gene TRBJ2-1; no firm D call. The V end lost 6 bases, the J end lost 8 bases, and 14 bases lay between the germline ends. The CDR3 consists of 13 residues. CDR3 coding DNA: TGTGCCAGCAGCCGATTTAATACGGATGAGCAGTTCTTC. This encodes CASSRFNTDEQFF.

This chain connects TRBV7-9 to TRBJ1-2, with D hard to call. Germline V CDR1 and CDR2: SEHNR, FQNEAQ (reference sequence). This CDR3 contains 15 residues. The V and J ends lost 1 base and 2 bases respectively, with 11 bases between them. The CDR3 region has the DNA TGTGCCAGCAGCTTAGACGGCTCGCGGAACTATGGCTACACCTTC. Translation gives CASSLDGSRNYGYTF.